Each of the 3 T cell receptor beta chains below was sequenced from the same sample in a study of blood T cells in healthy people across ages. With a J-beta primer mix and a sample-barcoded 5' primer, a second PCR ran about 7 to 12 cycles. Each CDR3 protein is one row after TCRdb ran MiXCR on the 5' RACE reads. The sample shows some 1.7 million distinct CDR3 sequences, about 28% of them seen only once. Sequencing was done on a sample of blood. These receptors were obtained from a woman aged 25 to 45 in good health.

This chain links TRBV12-3 or TRBV12-4 with TRBJ2-1; D might be TRBD1 (5 bases). The CDR3 length is 13 residues. Trimming stripped 4 bases from V and 6 bases from J, with 10 bases between. The CDR3 bases are TGTGCCAGCAGTTACAGGTTTGGCAATGAGCAGTTCTTC. This codes for CASSYRFGNEQFF.

This clonotype was detected only a few times. The chain carries TRBV28 and TRBJ1-2; 7 bases line up with TRBD1. With 6 bases clipped from V and 6 bases from J, the junction kept 7 bases outside the gene matches. The CDR3 is 13 residues long. CDR1 is MDHEN and CDR2 is SYDVKM in the germline V gene. CDR3 coding DNA: TGTGCCAGCAGGAGGACCGGGACAGATGGCTACACCTTC. The encoded protein is CASRRTGTDGYTF.

This clonotype has more than one count but fewer than ten. The chain carries TRBV12-3 or TRBV12-4 and TRBJ1-5; TRBD1 agrees at 9 bases. The CDR3 is 14 amino acids. V dropped 3 bases and J dropped 7; count of bases not matched to a gene: 4. The CDR3 reads CASSLRTGVQPQHF. The DNA for the CDR3 is TGTGCCAGCAGTTTGCGGACAGGGGTCCAGCCCCAGCATTTT.